This T cell receptor beta chain was recorded in a study of immune cell composition in non-small cell lung cancer. V was shortened by 5 bases and J by 4 bases, with 12 bases between the two germline ends. Germline CDR1 is SGHTA and CDR2 is FQGNSA. There are 14 residues in the CDR3. Assay: immunoSEQ multiplex PCR; the TCRdb copy retains only in-frame clones and omits some. The sample holds some 9,200 clones; roughly 76% are singletons and the top ten take about 9.5%. The source of this sequence is a human donor with non-small cell lung cancer. The sequencing sample was made of lung tumor tissue. V usage is TRBV7-2 and J usage is TRBJ1-3, with D maybe TRBD1 (5 bases). Here the CDR3 reads CASSLHTGGNTIYF. The CDR3 DNA reads as TGTGCCAGCAGCCTTCACACAGGAGGAAACACCATATATTTT.